The clone carrying this T cell receptor beta chain was picked up one time. TCRdb's table, derived via immunoSEQ multiplex PCR, lists solely in-frame clones and lacks some. The top ten clones hold 5.5% to 7.5% of a sample with hundreds of thousands of clones, about nine tenths of them seen once. The source of the sample is a study of control samples from healthy donors and cancer patients. The germline gives CDR1 MNHEY, CDR2 SMNVEV (reference sequence). V lost 4 bases to trimming and J lost 5 bases; unmatched junction nucleotides: 4. This CDR3 is built from 15 residues. The source of this sequence is a man between 40 and 49 years old with head and neck cancer. The sample comprised PBMCs. The chain couples TRBV27 to TRBJ2-2; 10 positions agree with TRBD1. The CDR3 sequence: CASSSTGGRTGELFF. CDR3 DNA sequence: TGTGCCAGCAGTTCGACAGGGGGCCGGACCGGGGAGCTGTTTTTT.